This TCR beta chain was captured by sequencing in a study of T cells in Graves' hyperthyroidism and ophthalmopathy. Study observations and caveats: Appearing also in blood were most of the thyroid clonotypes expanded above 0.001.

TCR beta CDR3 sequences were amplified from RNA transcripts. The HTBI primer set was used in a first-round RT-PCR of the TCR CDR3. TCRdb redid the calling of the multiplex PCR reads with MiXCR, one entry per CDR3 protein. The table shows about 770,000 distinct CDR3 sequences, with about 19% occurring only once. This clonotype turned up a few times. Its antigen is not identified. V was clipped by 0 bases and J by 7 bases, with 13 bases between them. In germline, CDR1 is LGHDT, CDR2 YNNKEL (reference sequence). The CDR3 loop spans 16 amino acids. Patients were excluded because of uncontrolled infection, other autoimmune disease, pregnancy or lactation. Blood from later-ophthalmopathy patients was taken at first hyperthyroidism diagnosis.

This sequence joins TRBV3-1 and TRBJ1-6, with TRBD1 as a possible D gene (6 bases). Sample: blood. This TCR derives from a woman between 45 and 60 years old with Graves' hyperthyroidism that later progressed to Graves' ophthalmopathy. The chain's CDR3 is CASSQDWGQKNSPLHF. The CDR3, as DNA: TGTGCCAGCAGCCAAGATTGGGGGCAGAAAAATTCACCCCTCCACTTT. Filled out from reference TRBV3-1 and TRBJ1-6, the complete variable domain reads DTAVSQTPKYLVTQMGNDKSIKCEQNLGHDTMYWYKQDSKKFLKIMFSYNNKELIINETVPNRFSPKSPDKAHLNLHINSLELGDSAVYFCASSQDWGQKNSPLHFGNGTRLTVT.